This T cell receptor beta chain came from a study of radiation and T cells in renal cell carcinoma. Study context: Nephrectomy followed 15 Gy stereotactic body radiation by 4 weeks. Study-level points and caveats: From baseline, blood top tumor clonotypes peaked at 2 weeks post-radiation.

Worth noting for this clone: Its target is not known.

Produced via immunoSEQ multiplex PCR; TCRdb's table is partial and in-frame only. The data show approximately 150,000 clones, about 88% seen once. V lost 4 bases and J lost 8; bases outside the gene matches: 8. Germline assignment: CDR1 SGHTA and CDR2 FQGNSA. This CDR3 is built from 15 residues. Documented time point: baseline pretreatment blood. Treatment specified: 15 Gy SBRT to primary tumor, nephrectomy 4 weeks later. Serial blood draws occurred at baseline and 2 and 4 weeks post-SBRT. This chain joins TRBV7-2 and TRBJ2-2; 9 bases line up with TRBD1. Sample: blood, taken from a patient whose treatment included radiotherapy and nephrectomy. This clonotype was sampled from a woman aged 65 to 85 with renal cell carcinoma. This CDR3 reads CASSSGTGRKGELFF. The CDR3 region has the DNA TGTGCCAGCAGCTCCGGGACAGGGAGAAAAGGGGAGCTGTTTTTT.